The T cell receptor beta chain under discussion was sequenced for a study of blood T cell repertoires in COVID-19. Across the study: Sites across the United States, Italy and Spain contributed samples from acute and convalescent COVID-19. T cells, B-cell-depleted T cells, or PBMCs supplied cDNA or gDNA.

Trimming left V 5 bases short and J 6 bases short, with 16 bases between. The CDR3 loop spans 15 amino acids. Germline V CDR1 and CDR2: MDHEN, SYDVKM. Original methodology: It was from reference gene primer amplification that nucleated cell counts were estimated. Sequencing used immunoSEQ multiplex PCR; TCRdb keeps in-frame clones, though not all of them. Clone size and V and J calls were adopted from that table, with D and trimming inferred from the DNA. The data hold about 190,000 clones, with approximately 91% observed a single time. The specimen was peripheral blood. The chain couples TRBV28 to TRBJ1-4; D is ambiguous. The TCR sequence derives from a man younger than 40 with acute or convalescent COVID-19. The CDR3 DNA sequence: TGTGCCAGCAGTCCAGGTGGAACACGGCATGAAAAACTGTTTTTT. It codes for CASSPGGTRHEKLFF.